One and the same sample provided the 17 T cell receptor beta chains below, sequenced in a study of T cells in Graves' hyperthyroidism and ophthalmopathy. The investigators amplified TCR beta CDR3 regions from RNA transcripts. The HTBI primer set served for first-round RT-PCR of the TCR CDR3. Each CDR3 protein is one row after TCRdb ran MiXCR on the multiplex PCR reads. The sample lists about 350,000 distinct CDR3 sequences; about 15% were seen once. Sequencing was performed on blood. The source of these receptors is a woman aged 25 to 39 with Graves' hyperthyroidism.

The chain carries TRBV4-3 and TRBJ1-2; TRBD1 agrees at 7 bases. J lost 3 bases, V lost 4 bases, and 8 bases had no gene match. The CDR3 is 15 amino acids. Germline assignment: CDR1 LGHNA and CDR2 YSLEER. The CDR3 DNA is TGCGCCAGCAGCCCCCAACGGGACAGCTACTATGGCTACACCTTC. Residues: CASSPQRDSYYGYTF.

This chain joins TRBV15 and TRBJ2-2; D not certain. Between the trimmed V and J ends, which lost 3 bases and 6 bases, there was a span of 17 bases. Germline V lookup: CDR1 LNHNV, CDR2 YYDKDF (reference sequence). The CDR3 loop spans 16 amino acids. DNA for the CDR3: TGTGCCACCAGCAGCGCCTATCGTTCTTTGTCCGGGGAGCTGTTTTTT. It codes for CATSSAYRSLSGELFF.

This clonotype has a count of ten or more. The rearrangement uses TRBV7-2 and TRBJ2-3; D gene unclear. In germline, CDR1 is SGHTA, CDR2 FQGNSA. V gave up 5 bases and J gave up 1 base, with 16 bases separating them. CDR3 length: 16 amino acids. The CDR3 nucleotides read TGTGCCAGCAGCCCCAGCGTGGGAAGCCGCACAGATACGCAGTATTTT. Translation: CASSPSVGSRTDTQYF.

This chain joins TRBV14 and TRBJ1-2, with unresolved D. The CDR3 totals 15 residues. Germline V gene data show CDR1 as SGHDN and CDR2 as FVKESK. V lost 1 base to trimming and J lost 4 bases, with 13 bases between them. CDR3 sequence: CASSQAGPNLYGYTF. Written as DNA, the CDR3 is TGTGCCAGCAGCCAAGCCGGTCCGAACCTCTATGGCTACACCTTC.

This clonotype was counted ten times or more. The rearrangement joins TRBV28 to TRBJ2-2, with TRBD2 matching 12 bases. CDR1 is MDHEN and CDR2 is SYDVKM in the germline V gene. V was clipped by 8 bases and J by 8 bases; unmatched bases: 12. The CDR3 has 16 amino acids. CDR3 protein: CASSILAGGHRGELFF. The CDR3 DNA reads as TGTGCCAGCTCTATACTAGCGGGAGGTCATAGGGGGGAGCTGTTTTTT. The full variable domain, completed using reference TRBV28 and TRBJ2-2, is DVKVTQSSRYLVKRTGEKVFLECVQDMDHENMFWYRQDPGLGLRLIYFSYDVKMKEKGDIPEGYSVSREKKERFSLILESASTNQTSMYLCASSILAGGHRGELFFGEGSRLTVL.

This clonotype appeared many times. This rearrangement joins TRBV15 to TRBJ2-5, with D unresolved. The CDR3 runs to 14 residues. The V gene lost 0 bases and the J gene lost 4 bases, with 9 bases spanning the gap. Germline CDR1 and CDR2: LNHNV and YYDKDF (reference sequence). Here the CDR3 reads CATSRDRVGETQYF. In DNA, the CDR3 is TGTGCCACCAGCAGAGATCGGGTAGGAGAGACCCAGTACTTC.

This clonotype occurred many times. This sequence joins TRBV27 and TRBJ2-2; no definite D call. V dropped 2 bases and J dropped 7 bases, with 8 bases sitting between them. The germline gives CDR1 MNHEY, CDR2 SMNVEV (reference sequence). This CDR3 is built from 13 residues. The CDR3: CASSLIRGGELFF. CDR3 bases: TGTGCCAGCAGTTTAATACGAGGCGGGGAGCTGTTTTTT.

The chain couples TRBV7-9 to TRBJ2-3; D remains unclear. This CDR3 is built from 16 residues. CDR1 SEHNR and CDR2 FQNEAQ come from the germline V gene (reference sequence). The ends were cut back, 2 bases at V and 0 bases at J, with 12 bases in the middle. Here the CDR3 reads CASSLWQPQSTDTQYF. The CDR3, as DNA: TGTGCCAGCAGCTTATGGCAGCCACAGAGCACAGATACGCAGTATTTT.

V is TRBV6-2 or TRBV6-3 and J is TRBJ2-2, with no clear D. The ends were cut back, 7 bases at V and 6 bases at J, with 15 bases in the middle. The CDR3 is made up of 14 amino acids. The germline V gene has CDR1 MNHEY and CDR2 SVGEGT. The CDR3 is CASTPFGVSGELFF. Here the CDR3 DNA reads TGTGCCAGCACCCCCTTCGGAGTGTCCGGGGAGCTGTTTTTT.

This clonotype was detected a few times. DNA of the CDR3: TGTGCCAGCAGCCAAGAAAGCCGGGTAGGGGTTGAAAAACTGTTTTTT. This sequence encodes CASSQESRVGVEKLFF. V gene TRBV14 combines with J gene TRBJ1-4; D might be TRBD1 (5 bases). CDR1 SGHDN and CDR2 FVKESK come from the germline V gene. CDR3 size: 16 residues. Trimming shortened V by 0 bases and J by 7 bases, and 15 bases separated the two germline ends.

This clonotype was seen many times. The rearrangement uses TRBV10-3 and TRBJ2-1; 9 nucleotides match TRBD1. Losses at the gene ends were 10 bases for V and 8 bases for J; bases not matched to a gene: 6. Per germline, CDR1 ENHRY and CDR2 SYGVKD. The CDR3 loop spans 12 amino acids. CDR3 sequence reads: CANGDREDEQFF. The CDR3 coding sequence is TGTGCCAACGGGGACAGGGAAGATGAGCAGTTCTTC.

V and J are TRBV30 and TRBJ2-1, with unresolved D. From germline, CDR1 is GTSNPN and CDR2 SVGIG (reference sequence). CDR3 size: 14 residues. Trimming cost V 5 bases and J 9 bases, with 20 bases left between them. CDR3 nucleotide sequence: TGTGCCTGGGAAACAACCCGTAGTCTGGGTGAGCAGTTCTTC. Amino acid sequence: CAWETTRSLGEQFF.

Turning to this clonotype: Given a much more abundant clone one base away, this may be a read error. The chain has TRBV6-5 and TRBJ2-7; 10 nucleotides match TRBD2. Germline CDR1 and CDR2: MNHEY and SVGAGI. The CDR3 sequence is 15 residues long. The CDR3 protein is CASSSGTSASSEQYF. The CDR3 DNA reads TGTGCCAGCAGTTCCGGGACTAGCGCGTCCTCCGAGCAGTACTTC.

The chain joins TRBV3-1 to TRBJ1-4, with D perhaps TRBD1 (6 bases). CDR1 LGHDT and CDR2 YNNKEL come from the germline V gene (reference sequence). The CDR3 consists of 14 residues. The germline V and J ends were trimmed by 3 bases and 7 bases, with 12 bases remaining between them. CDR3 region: CASSQAGGSEKLFF. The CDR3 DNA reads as TGTGCCAGCAGCCAGGCGGGGGGCAGTGAAAAACTGTTTTTT.

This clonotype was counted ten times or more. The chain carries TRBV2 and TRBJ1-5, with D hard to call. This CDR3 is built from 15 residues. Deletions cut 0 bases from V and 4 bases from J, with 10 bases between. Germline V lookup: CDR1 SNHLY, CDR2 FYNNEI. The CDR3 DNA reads TGTGCCAGCAGTGAAGCGCAGGTTTGGAATCAGCCCCAGCATTTT. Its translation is CASSEAQVWNQPQHF.

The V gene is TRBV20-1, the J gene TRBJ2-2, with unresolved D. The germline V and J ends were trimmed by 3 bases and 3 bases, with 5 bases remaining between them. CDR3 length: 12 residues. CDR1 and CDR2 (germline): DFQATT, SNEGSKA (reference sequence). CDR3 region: CSARPYTGELFF. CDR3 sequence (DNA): TGCAGTGCTAGGCCGTACACCGGGGAGCTGTTTTTT.

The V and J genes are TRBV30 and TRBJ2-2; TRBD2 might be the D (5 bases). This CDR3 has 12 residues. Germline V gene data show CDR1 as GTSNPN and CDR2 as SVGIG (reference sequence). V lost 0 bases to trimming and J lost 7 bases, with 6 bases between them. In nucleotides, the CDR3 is TGTGCCTGGAGTGTACGGGGCGGGGAGCTGTTTTTT. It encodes CAWSVRGGELFF. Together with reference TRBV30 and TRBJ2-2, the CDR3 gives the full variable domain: SQTIHQWPATLVQPVGSPLSLECTVEGTSNPNLYWYRQAAGRGLQLLFYSVGIGQISSEVPQNLSASRPQDRQFILSSKKLLLSDSGFYLCAWSVRGGELFFGEGSRLTVL.